Sequencing of this T cell receptor (beta chain) was carried out in a study of radiotherapy plus CTLA-4 blockade in lung cancer. Across the study: An objective response was seen in 18% of patients, and disease control in around 33%. Overall study results and limits: Strongest reported response predictors: early blood clone changes and post-radiation interferon-beta. Clones derived from tumor TCRs expanded in blood after radiotherapy plus ipilimumab.

This clone was seen a handful of times. Its specificity is unknown. The assay was immunoSEQ multiplex PCR, and TCRdb's table has in-frame clones only and misses some. Here the sample spans some 67,000 clones, roughly four fifths being singletons. CDR3 size: 16 residues. V lost 0 bases and J 0 bases, leaving 9 bases between the germline ends. Per germline, CDR1 MNHNY and CDR2 SVGAGI (reference sequence). This receptor was obtained from a human donor with non-small cell lung cancer whose response to radiotherapy plus ipilimumab could not be evaluated. Some clones in this sample may be carry-over from other donors' samples. This chain uses TRBV6-6 with TRBJ1-3; no definite D call. The sequences come from peripheral blood, collected from a patient treated with radiotherapy plus ipilimumab. CDR3 in DNA: TGTGCCAGCAGTTACTCGAAGCCTAGCTCTGGAAACACCATATATTTT. Residues: CASSYSKPSSGNTIYF.